This TCR beta chain was captured by sequencing in a study of blood T cell repertoires in COVID-19. The data were produced by immunoSEQ multiplex PCR, yet TCRdb's version contains in-frame clones alone and is incomplete. The sample includes about 250,000 clones, approximately 86% of them seen just once. This CDR3 region has 14 residues. Germline V gene data show CDR1 as SGHVS and CDR2 as FQNEAQ. Trimming stripped 2 bases from V and 1 base from J, with 8 bases between. The sample comprised peripheral blood. The V call is TRBV7-8, the J call TRBJ2-5; D possibly corresponds to TRBD1 (6 bases). The TCR sequence derives from a woman aged 55-70 years who had recovered from COVID-19. Here the CDR3 reads CASSLRDTQETQYF. The DNA of the CDR3 is TGTGCCAGCAGCTTACGGGACACCCAAGAGACCCAGTACTTC.